This T cell receptor (beta chain) emerged from a study of cytomegalovirus exposure and HLA in healthy donors. Primers included in the PCR were 60 Vbeta and 13 Jbeta primers. Assay: immunoSEQ multiplex PCR; the TCRdb copy retains only in-frame clones and omits some. The table lists 150,000 to 200,000 clones, approximately 80% of them singletons. The CDR3 totals 17 residues. The germline gives CDR1 SNHLY, CDR2 FYNNEI. The germline V and J ends were trimmed by 2 bases and 3 bases, with 17 bases remaining between them. The chain links TRBV2 to TRBJ1-5; no definite D call. The TCR comes from a female donor in good health and CMV-seronegative. The sample taken for sequencing was PBMCs. Here the CDR3 DNA reads TGTGCCAGCAGTGAAAGTGGTGGGTGGAGCACCAATCAGCCCCAGCATTTT. The encoded protein is CASSESGGWSTNQPQHF.